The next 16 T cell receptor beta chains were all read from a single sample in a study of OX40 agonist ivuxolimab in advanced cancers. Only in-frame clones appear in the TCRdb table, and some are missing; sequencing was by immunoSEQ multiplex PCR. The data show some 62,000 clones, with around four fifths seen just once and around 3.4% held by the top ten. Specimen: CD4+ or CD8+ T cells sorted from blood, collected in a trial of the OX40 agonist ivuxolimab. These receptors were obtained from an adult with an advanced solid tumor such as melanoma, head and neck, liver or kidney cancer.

The CDR3 loop is CASSSSQEKLFF. The CDR3 DNA follows: TGTGCCAGCAGCTCATCCCAGGAAAAACTGTTTTTT. This sequence joins TRBV11-2 and TRBJ1-4; D not resolved. Germline-derived CDR1 and CDR2 are SGHAT and FQNNGV. CDR3 length: 12 residues. V was shortened by 4 bases and J by 8 bases, with 8 bases between the two germline ends.

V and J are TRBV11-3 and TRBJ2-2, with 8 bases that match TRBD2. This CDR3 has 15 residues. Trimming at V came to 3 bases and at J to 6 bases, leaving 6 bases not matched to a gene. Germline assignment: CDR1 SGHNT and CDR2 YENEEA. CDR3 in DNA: TGTGCCAGCAGCTTCAGCGGGAGTGTCGCCGGGGAGCTGTTTTTT. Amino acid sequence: CASSFSGSVAGELFF.

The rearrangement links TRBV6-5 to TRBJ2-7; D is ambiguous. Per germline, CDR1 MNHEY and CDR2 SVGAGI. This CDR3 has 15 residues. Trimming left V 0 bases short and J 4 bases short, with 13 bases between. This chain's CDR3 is CASSYSISINYEQYF. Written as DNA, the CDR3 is TGTGCCAGCAGTTACTCGATATCCATCAATTACGAGCAGTACTTC.

CDR3 DNA: TGTGCCTGGGGCTGGACTAGCGGGAGGGCCAACACCGGGGAGCTGTTTTTT. It translates to CAWGWTSGRANTGELFF. The rearrangement uses TRBV30 and TRBJ2-2; 15 bases are shared with TRBD2. V gave up 5 bases and J gave up 2 bases; unmatched junction bases: 6. This CDR3 has 17 amino acids. Per germline, CDR1 GTSNPN and CDR2 SVGIG (reference sequence).

In nucleotides, the CDR3 is TGTGCCAGCAGCCCCGAGGGGCCAGGGAACCCCACAGATACGCAGTATTTT. This translates into CASSPEGPGNPTDTQYF. The V call is TRBV9, the J call TRBJ2-3; D may match TRBD1 or TRBD2 (5 bases each). This CDR3 comprises 17 residues. Germline V lookup: CDR1 SGDLS, CDR2 YYNGEE. The ends were cut back, 4 bases at V and 2 bases at J, with 20 bases in the middle.

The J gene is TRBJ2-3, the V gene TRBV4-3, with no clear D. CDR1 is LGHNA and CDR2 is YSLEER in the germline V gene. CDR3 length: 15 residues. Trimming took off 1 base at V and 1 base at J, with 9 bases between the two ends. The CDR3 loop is CASSQGSGGTDTQYF. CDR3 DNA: TGCGCCAGCAGCCAAGGTTCTGGTGGCACAGATACGCAGTATTTT.

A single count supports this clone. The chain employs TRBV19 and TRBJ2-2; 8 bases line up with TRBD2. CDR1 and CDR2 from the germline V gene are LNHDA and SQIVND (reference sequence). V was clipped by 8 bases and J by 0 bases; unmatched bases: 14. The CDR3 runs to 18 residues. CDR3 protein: CASSPGLVFLANTGELFF. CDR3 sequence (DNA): TGTGCCAGTTCTCCGGGACTAGTTTTTTTGGCGAACACCGGGGAGCTGTTTTTT.

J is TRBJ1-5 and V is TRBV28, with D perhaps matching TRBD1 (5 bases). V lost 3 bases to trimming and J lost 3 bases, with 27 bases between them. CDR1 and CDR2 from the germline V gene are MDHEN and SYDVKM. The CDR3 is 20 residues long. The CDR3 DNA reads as TGTGCCAGCAGTTTTCGTCTACTCACCCCCAAGACGGACAACAATCAGCCCCAGCATTTT. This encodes CASSFRLLTPKTDNNQPQHF.

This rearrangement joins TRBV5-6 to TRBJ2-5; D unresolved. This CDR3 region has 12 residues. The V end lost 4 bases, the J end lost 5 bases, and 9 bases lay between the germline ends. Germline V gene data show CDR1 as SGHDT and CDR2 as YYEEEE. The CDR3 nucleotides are TGTGCCAGCAGCCAGCCGTGGGAGACCCAGTACTTC. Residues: CASSQPWETQYF.

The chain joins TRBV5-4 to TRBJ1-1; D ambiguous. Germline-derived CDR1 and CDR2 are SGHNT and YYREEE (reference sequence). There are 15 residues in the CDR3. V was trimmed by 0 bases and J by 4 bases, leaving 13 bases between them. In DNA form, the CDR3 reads TGTGCCAGCAGCTTGGATCTCCTGGGGAGCACTGAAGCTTTCTTT. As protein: CASSLDLLGSTEAFF.

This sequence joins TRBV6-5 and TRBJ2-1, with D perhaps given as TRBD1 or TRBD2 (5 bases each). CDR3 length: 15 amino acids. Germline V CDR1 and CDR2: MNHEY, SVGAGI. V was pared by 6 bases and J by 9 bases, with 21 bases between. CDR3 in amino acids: CASRRKGRPAVEQFF. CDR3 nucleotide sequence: TGTGCCAGCAGGCGTAAGGGACGGCCAGCAGTTGAGCAGTTCTTC.

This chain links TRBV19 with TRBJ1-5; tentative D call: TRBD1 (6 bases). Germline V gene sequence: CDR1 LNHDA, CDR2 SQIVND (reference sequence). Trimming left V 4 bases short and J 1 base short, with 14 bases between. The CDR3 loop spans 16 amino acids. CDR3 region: CASSTADSPSNQPQHF. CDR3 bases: TGTGCCAGTAGTACCGCGGACAGCCCCAGCAATCAGCCCCAGCATTTT. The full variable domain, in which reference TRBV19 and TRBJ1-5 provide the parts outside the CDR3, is DGGITQSPKYLFRKEGQNVTLSCEQNLNHDAMYWYRQDPGQGLRLIYYSQIVNDFQKGDIAEGYSVSREKKESFPLTVTSAQKNPTAFYLCASSTADSPSNQPQHFGDGTRLSIL.

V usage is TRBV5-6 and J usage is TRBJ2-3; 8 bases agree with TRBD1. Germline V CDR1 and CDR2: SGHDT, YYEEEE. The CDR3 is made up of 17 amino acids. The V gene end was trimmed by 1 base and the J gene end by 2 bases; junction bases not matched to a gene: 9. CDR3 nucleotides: TGTGCCAGCAGCTTGCGACCGGGACAGGAGTACACAGATACGCAGTATTTT. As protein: CASSLRPGQEYTDTQYF. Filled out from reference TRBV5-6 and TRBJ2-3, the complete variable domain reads DAGVTQSPTHLIKTRGQQVTLRCSPKSGHDTVSWYQQALGQGPQFIFQYYEEEERQRGNFPDRFSGHQFPNYSSELNVNALLLGDSALYLCASSLRPGQEYTDTQYFGPGTRLTVL.

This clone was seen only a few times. The CDR3 DNA sequence: TGTGCCAGCAGCCCCACCCCCCCCCGGGGTCGGGGCTACACCTTC. This translates into CASSPTPPRGRGYTF. V and J are TRBV11-3 and TRBJ1-2; D unresolved. Deletions cut 5 bases from V and 8 bases from J, with 21 bases between. Germline V CDR1 and CDR2: SGHNT, YENEEA. This CDR3 spans 15 amino acids.

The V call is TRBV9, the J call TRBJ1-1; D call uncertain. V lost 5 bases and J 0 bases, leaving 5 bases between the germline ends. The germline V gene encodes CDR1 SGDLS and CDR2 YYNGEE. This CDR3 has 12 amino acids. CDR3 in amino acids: CASRGLNTEAFF. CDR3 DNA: TGTGCCAGCAGAGGACTGAACACTGAAGCTTTCTTT.

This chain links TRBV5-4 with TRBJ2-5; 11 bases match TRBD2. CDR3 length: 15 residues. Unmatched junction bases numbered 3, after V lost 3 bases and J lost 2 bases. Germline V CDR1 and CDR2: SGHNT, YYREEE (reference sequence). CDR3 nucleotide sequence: TGTGCCAGCAGCTCGAGACTAGCGGGACAAGAGACCCAGTACTTC. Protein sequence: CASSSRLAGQETQYF.